Each of the 13 T cell receptor beta chains below was sequenced from the same sample in a study of blood T cell repertoires in COVID-19. Generated by immunoSEQ multiplex PCR, the TCRdb table keeps only in-frame clones and is missing some. The sample contains around 260,000 clones, approximately 91% of which appear only once. Sequenced sample: peripheral blood. Source of these receptors: a woman between 40 and 55 years old who had recovered from COVID-19.

The rearrangement uses TRBV7-6 and TRBJ2-1, with TRBD2 as a possible D gene (6 bases). Germline CDR1 reads SGHVS; CDR2 reads FNYEAQ. Trimming removed 1 base from V and 0 bases from J, with 13 bases in between. The CDR3 has 17 residues. The CDR3 coding sequence is TGTGCCAGCAGCTTAGGCGGCGGGGCGAGCTCCTACAATGAGCAGTTCTTC. Translating gives CASSLGGGASSYNEQFF.

V usage is TRBV30 and J usage is TRBJ1-2; D is unclear. V lost 3 bases, J lost 7 bases, and 9 bases lay in between. The CDR3 is 11 residues long. CDR1 and CDR2 from the germline V gene are GTSNPN and SVGIG (reference sequence). The CDR3 sequence: CAWSPGVGYTF. The CDR3 bases are TGTGCCTGGAGCCCCGGGGTTGGCTACACCTTC.

The chain is built from TRBV7-6 and TRBJ2-7; D is possibly TRBD1 (6 bases). Germline CDR1 reads SGHVS; CDR2 reads FNYEAQ. The V end lost 5 bases, the J end lost 2 bases, and 16 bases lay between the germline ends. The length of the CDR3 is 15 residues. The CDR3: CASSAGPGVAYEQYF. The CDR3 DNA is TGTGCCAGCAGCGCCGGGCCAGGGGTTGCCTACGAGCAGTACTTC.

The V gene is TRBV14, the J gene TRBJ2-2; 7 bases are shared with TRBD1. Per germline, CDR1 SGHDN and CDR2 FVKESK. V shed 6 bases, J shed 0 bases, and the junction held 1 base outside the gene matches. The CDR3 runs to 14 residues. In nucleotides, the CDR3 is TGTGCCAGCAGAGACAGGGCGAACACCGGGGAGCTGTTTTTT. Its protein is CASRDRANTGELFF. Filled out from reference TRBV14 and TRBJ2-2, the complete variable domain reads EAGVTQFPSHSVIEKGQTVTLRCDPISGHDNLYWYRRVMGKEIKFLLHFVKESKQDESGMPNNRFLAERTGGTYSTLKVQPAELEDSGVYFCASRDRANTGELFFGEGSRLTVL.

This chain connects TRBV5-5 to TRBJ1-1; 7 bases line up with TRBD1. Looked up from germline, CDR1 is SGHKS and CDR2 is YYEKEE (reference sequence). J lost 4 bases, V lost 3 bases, and 6 bases had no gene match. The CDR3 length is 14 residues. The CDR3 protein is CASSWTGLGTEAFF. The CDR3 bases are TGTGCCAGCAGCTGGACAGGTCTCGGCACTGAAGCTTTCTTT.

The chain uses TRBV18 and TRBJ2-7, with D possibly TRBD1 on 5 matching bases. The germline gives CDR1 KGHSH, CDR2 LQKENI. Trimming took off 4 bases at V and 5 bases at J, with 15 bases between the two ends. The CDR3 is made up of 14 amino acids. The DNA of the CDR3 is TGTGCCAGCTCACACTCCCAGGGTGGCAACGAGCAGTACTTC. Translating it yields CASSHSQGGNEQYF. Full variable domain (missing parts from reference TRBV18 and TRBJ2-7): NAGVMQNPRHLVRRRGQEARLRCSPMKGHSHVYWYRQLPEEGLKFMVYLQKENIIDESGMPKERFSAEFPKEGPSILRIQQVVRGDSAAYFCASSHSQGGNEQYFGPGTRLTVT.

J is TRBJ1-2 and V is TRBV6-1; D is ambiguous. CDR3 length: 14 residues. Germline CDR1 and CDR2: MNHNS and SASEGT. Trimming stripped 2 bases from V and 5 bases from J, with 12 bases between. CDR3 nucleotide sequence: TGTGCCAGCAGTGAATTGGATTCGGGGTATGGCTACACCTTC. It translates to CASSELDSGYGYTF.

This rearrangement joins TRBV12-3 or TRBV12-4 to TRBJ2-7, with TRBD1 matching over 7 bases. CDR3 length: 13 amino acids. V was pared by 6 bases and J by 8 bases, with 10 bases of the junction left unmatched. The CDR3 is CASSPGQDRKQYF. DNA for the CDR3: TGTGCCAGCAGCCCTGGACAGGACAGAAAGCAGTACTTC.

J is TRBJ1-5 and V is TRBV19; possible D gene TRBD1, 5 bases. The CDR3 extends over 13 amino acids. V lost 9 bases to trimming and J lost 6 bases, with 15 bases between them. The germline CDR1 and CDR2 sequences are LNHDA and SQIVND (reference sequence). CDR3 nucleotides: TGTGCCAGCGCCCCGGGGGGTTTTCAGCCCCAGCATTTT. This gives the protein CASAPGGFQPQHF.

The chain is built from TRBV10-2 and TRBJ2-7; perhaps TRBD2 as D (6 bases). Germline-derived CDR1 and CDR2 are WSHSY and SAAADI. The CDR3 extends over 13 amino acids. V was cut by 4 bases and J by 6 bases, with 13 bases left in between. The CDR3 coding sequence is TGCGCCAGCAGTGGGCCCCTGCGGGGCGAGCAGTACTTC. This sequence encodes CASSGPLRGEQYF.

V usage is TRBV2 and J usage is TRBJ2-1, with 10 bases matching TRBD1. This CDR3 has 16 residues. Germline-derived CDR1 and CDR2 are SNHLY and FYNNEI. J was trimmed by 7 bases and V by 0 bases; bases with no gene match: 6. The CDR3 protein is CASSEAWDRGRNEQFF. The CDR3 region has the DNA TGTGCCAGCAGTGAAGCGTGGGACAGGGGTAGGAATGAGCAGTTCTTC.

The chain combines TRBV10-3 with TRBJ2-5; 8 bases line up with TRBD2. The J segment lost 4 bases and the V segment lost 5 bases, leaving 9 bases of the junction unmatched. The CDR3 sequence is 15 residues long. Germline V gene sequence: CDR1 ENHRY, CDR2 SYGVKD. The CDR3 DNA reads as TGTGCCATCAGTAATGGGGGGAGCGGGGGAGAGACCCAGTACTTC. This gives the protein CAISNGGSGGETQYF.

This clone was seen more than once but under ten times. V gene TRBV6-1 combines with J gene TRBJ1-2; D is perhaps TRBD1 (6 bases). Trimming stripped 1 base from V and 6 bases from J, with 12 bases between. Germline CDR1 reads MNHNS; CDR2 reads SASEGT. This CDR3 is built from 14 residues. Here the CDR3 reads CASSEGLGANGYTF. The CDR3 DNA follows: TGTGCCAGCAGTGAAGGGCTGGGGGCGAATGGCTACACCTTC.